This is a list of T cell receptor beta chains from one sample in a study of cytomegalovirus exposure and HLA in healthy donors. This table comes from immunoSEQ multiplex PCR, and its TCRdb copy is limited to in-frame clones, with some not included. The table includes approximately 130,000 clones, roughly 82% detected once. Sequencing was done on a sample of PBMCs. The receptors derive from a woman between 18 and 29 years old in good health and CMV-seronegative. Both conserved end residues are part of each CDR3. A D gene is named only where the DNA matches it firmly. Size is stated for part of the rows, as once, few or many counts, or as a class when the clone is expanded.

d_call	clone_size	v_call	j_call	cdr3_aa	cdr3_nt
TRBD1	-	TRBV19	TRBJ1-2	CASSIFVQGADGYTF	TGTGCCAGTAGTATATTTGTACAGGGGGCCGATGGCTACACCTTC
TRBD1	-	TRBV14	TRBJ2-1	CASSQVRGTGKGEQFF	TGTGCCAGCAGCCAAGTAAGGGGGACAGGGAAGGGTGAGCAGTTCTTC
TRBD1	-	TRBV7-8	TRBJ1-2	CASSFDRDYGYTF	TGTGCCAGCAGCTTTGACAGGGATTATGGCTACACCTTC
-	-	TRBV9	TRBJ1-2	CASSEKGNYGYTF	TGTGCCAGCAGCGAGAAGGGGAACTATGGCTACACCTTC
-	few	TRBV6-5	TRBJ2-2	CASSEERPTGELFF	TGTGCCAGCAGTGAAGAGCGGCCCACCGGGGAGCTGTTTTTT
-	-	TRBV7-2	TRBJ2-7	CASSPTKGVHYYEQYF	TGTGCCAGCAGCCCAACCAAGGGGGTACATTACTACGAGCAGTACTTC
TRBD1	-	TRBV11-2	TRBJ2-7	CASSRDRDEQYF	TGTGCCAGCAGCCGCGACAGGGACGAGCAGTACTTC
TRBD2	-	TRBV18	TRBJ2-2	CASSAGVDTGELFF	TGTGCCAGCTCAGCGGGAGTGGACACCGGGGAGCTGTTTTTT
-	-	TRBV19	TRBJ1-5	CASSPGHSLSNQPQHF	TGTGCCAGTAGTCCGGGACACTCGCTTAGCAATCAGCCCCAGCATTTT
TRBD2	-	TRBV15	TRBJ2-1	CATGGSSYNEQFF	TGTGCCACCGGCGGGAGCTCCTACAATGAGCAGTTCTTC
TRBD2	-	TRBV5-4	TRBJ2-7	CASSPGLAEGPGGEQYF	TGTGCCAGCAGCCCGGGACTAGCGGAAGGCCCGGGGGGGGAGCAGTACTTC
TRBD2	few	TRBV9	TRBJ2-2	CASTNGRETRTGELFF	TGTGCCAGCACCAATGGGAGGGAGACGCGCACCGGGGAGCTGTTTTTT
-	-	TRBV30	TRBJ1-2	CAWRKAGQPRYGYTF	TGTGCCTGGAGAAAGGCAGGGCAACCTCGCTATGGCTACACCTTC
-	-	TRBV12-5	TRBJ1-6	CASGFSTVGSPLHF	TGTGCTAGTGGTTTCTCGACAGTCGGCTCACCCCTCCACTTT
-	-	TRBV27	TRBJ2-7	CASSLRLVRGYEQYF	TGTGCCAGCAGTTTAAGACTAGTCCGCGGGTACGAGCAGTACTTC
TRBD2	-	TRBV4-2	TRBJ2-1	CASSQSGTSDYNEQFF	TGTGCCAGCAGCCAATCCGGGACTAGCGATTACAATGAGCAGTTCTTC
-	-	TRBV6-1	TRBJ1-4	CASSEDALLTANEKLFF	TGTGCCAGCAGTGAAGATGCGCTGCTCACAGCTAATGAAAAACTGTTTTTT
-	-	TRBV30	TRBJ2-4	CAWASGQGPKNSQYF	TGTGCCTGGGCCTCGGGGCAGGGGCCCAAGAACAGTCAGTACTTC
-	few	TRBV11-3	TRBJ2-1	CASSLDFRGSRQFF	TGTGCCAGCAGCTTAGATTTCAGGGGATCCCGTCAGTTCTTC
TRBD1	-	TRBV4-1	TRBJ2-7	CASSQDYRGSYEQYF	TGCGCCAGCAGCCAAGACTACAGGGGATCCTACGAGCAGTACTTC
-	-	TRBV7-8	TRBJ1-1	CASSSHGGMNTEAFF	TGTGCCAGCAGCTCCCACGGGGGTATGAACACTGAAGCTTTCTTT
-	-	TRBV6-1	TRBJ1-1	CASSDGGWGWGDNTEAFF	TGTGCCAGCAGTGATGGTGGTTGGGGTTGGGGAGACAACACTGAAGCTTTCTTT
-	-	TRBV30	TRBJ1-4	CAWSVLGRSATNEKLFF	TGTGCCTGGAGTGTACTTGGTAGGAGTGCAACTAATGAAAAACTGTTTTTT
TRBD1	-	TRBV2	TRBJ1-2	CASSVGTGYNYGYTF	TGTGCCAGCAGCGTAGGGACAGGGTATAACTATGGCTACACCTTC
-	few	TRBV30	TRBJ1-5	CAWSPLRGYQPQHF	TGTGCCTGGAGCCCCCTGCGGGGATATCAGCCCCAGCATTTT
TRBD2	-	TRBV10-2	TRBJ2-7	CAGSTGLADYEQYF	TGCGCCGGATCCACGGGACTAGCGGATTACGAGCAGTACTTC
TRBD1	once	TRBV12-5	TRBJ1-2	CASGLQGAEGYTF	TGTGCTAGTGGTTTACAGGGGGCGGAAGGCTACACCTTC
-	-	TRBV27	TRBJ1-1	CASSLDFRHRAFF	TGTGCCAGCAGTTTAGATTTCCGTCATCGGGCTTTCTTT
-	-	TRBV5-6	TRBJ2-3	CASSSVPATTDTQYF	TGTGCCAGCAGCTCGGTTCCCGCTACTACAGATACGCAGTATTTT
-	-	TRBV25-1	TRBJ2-1	CASSEWQGSFYNEQFF	TGTGCCAGCAGTGAATGGCAGGGGAGCTTCTACAATGAGCAGTTCTTC
TRBD1	few	TRBV12-5	TRBJ1-1	CASGPAGQEGGLGTEAFF	TGTGCTAGTGGTCCCGCGGGACAGGAGGGTGGGCTTGGCACTGAAGCTTTCTTT
-	-	TRBV6-4	TRBJ1-2	CASSNEVSSYGYTF	TGTGCCAGCAGCAACGAGGTCAGCTCCTATGGCTACACCTTC
-	-	TRBV15	TRBJ2-4	CATSRDIKNSQYF	TGTGCCACCAGCAGAGATATAAAAAACAGTCAGTACTTC